The rows below give T cell receptor beta chains drawn from one sample of a study of cytomegalovirus exposure and HLA in healthy donors. Produced via immunoSEQ multiplex PCR; TCRdb's table is partial and in-frame only. The table has some 210,000 clones, around 86% seen once. The sequencing input was PBMCs. The receptors were gathered from a man aged 25-45 years in good health and CMV-seronegative. The CDR3 runs from the conserved cysteine through the conserved F or W. Clone size is stated in some rows and not others, as once, few, many or a class when expanded.

cdr3_length: 14
v_call: TRBV6-1
clone_size: -
cdr3_aa: CASSERGSWIEAFF

cdr3_length: 10
v_call: TRBV28
clone_size: -
cdr3_aa: CASSRYEQYF

cdr3_length: 15
v_call: TRBV5-1
clone_size: -
cdr3_aa: CASQEGGLTDEKLFF

cdr3_length: 12
v_call: TRBV27
clone_size: -
cdr3_aa: CASGPQGNEQYF

cdr3_length: 15
v_call: TRBV4-2
clone_size: few
cdr3_aa: CASSPTREGAGELFF

cdr3_length: 14
v_call: TRBV6-6
clone_size: -
cdr3_aa: CASSYAGTGTEQYF

cdr3_length: 19
v_call: TRBV5-1
clone_size: -
cdr3_aa: CASSLEGSSPGGLLGEQFF

cdr3_length: 14
v_call: TRBV5-6
clone_size: -
cdr3_aa: CASSPPDSSYEQYF

cdr3_length: 14
v_call: TRBV29-1
clone_size: once
cdr3_aa: CSVQSRVGNTEAFF

cdr3_length: 12
v_call: TRBV6-5
clone_size: -
cdr3_aa: CARRQGIGTQYF

cdr3_length: 14
v_call: TRBV4-2
clone_size: -
cdr3_aa: CASSQESGRYEQYF

cdr3_length: 13
v_call: TRBV2
clone_size: -
cdr3_aa: CASSSQGGEPQHF

cdr3_length: 16
v_call: TRBV6-1
clone_size: once
cdr3_aa: CASSEAGGGRTDTQYF

cdr3_length: 16
v_call: TRBV19
clone_size: -
cdr3_aa: CASSIYGGRDDQPQHF

cdr3_length: 14
v_call: TRBV19
clone_size: -
cdr3_aa: CASRPQGGHHEQYF

cdr3_length: 17
v_call: TRBV15
clone_size: -
cdr3_aa: CATSPNRGLPSSYEQYF

cdr3_length: 16
v_call: TRBV5-1
clone_size: -
cdr3_aa: CASSLAEASPTGELFF

cdr3_length: 14
v_call: TRBV6-5
clone_size: -
cdr3_aa: CASRTSGSMYEQYF

cdr3_length: 16
v_call: TRBV29-1
clone_size: -
cdr3_aa: CSVGPLGGGLNYGYTF

cdr3_length: 13
v_call: TRBV6-5
clone_size: -
cdr3_aa: CASSRSSGGEQFF

cdr3_length: 15
v_call: TRBV5-6
clone_size: -
cdr3_aa: CASSLLLLSGNTIYF

cdr3_length: 15
v_call: TRBV28
clone_size: -
cdr3_aa: CASNQPRQATYEQYF

cdr3_length: 17
v_call: TRBV18
clone_size: once
cdr3_aa: CASSRTTGVRLRETQYF

cdr3_length: 16
v_call: TRBV7-2
clone_size: -
cdr3_aa: CASSLGQGKGANVLTF

cdr3_length: 15
v_call: TRBV6-5
clone_size: -
cdr3_aa: CASNSHSGRAYEQYF

cdr3_length: 16
v_call: TRBV5-6
clone_size: -
cdr3_aa: CASSTLLGNDEDTQYF

cdr3_length: 16
v_call: TRBV5-1
clone_size: -
cdr3_aa: CASSQRGQGASDEQFF

cdr3_length: 14
v_call: TRBV7-9
clone_size: -
cdr3_aa: CASSLAERTYEQYF

cdr3_length: 14
v_call: TRBV5-6
clone_size: -
cdr3_aa: CASSVGTGAYEQYF

cdr3_length: 17
v_call: TRBV7-2
clone_size: -
cdr3_aa: CASSFAGTSGGAVEQFF

cdr3_length: 14
v_call: TRBV5-4
clone_size: -
cdr3_aa: CASSSVNIHNEQFF

cdr3_length: 11
v_call: TRBV29-1
clone_size: -
cdr3_aa: CSVEDRGGYTF

cdr3_length: 15
v_call: TRBV6-5
clone_size: -
cdr3_aa: CASSTRTGGNEKLFF

cdr3_length: 15
v_call: TRBV7-8
clone_size: -
cdr3_aa: CASSLVGTMNTEAFF

cdr3_length: 15
v_call: TRBV9
clone_size: -
cdr3_aa: CASSALGQGNTEAFF

cdr3_length: 14
v_call: TRBV2
clone_size: -
cdr3_aa: CASAGQGGNSPLHF

cdr3_length: 15
v_call: TRBV6-5
clone_size: -
cdr3_aa: CATTSAGHIGEKLFF

cdr3_length: 15
v_call: TRBV29-1
clone_size: -
cdr3_aa: CSVELWAGEGSEQFF

cdr3_length: 13
v_call: TRBV19
clone_size: -
cdr3_aa: CASQGFSGNTIYF

cdr3_length: 16
v_call: TRBV9
clone_size: -
cdr3_aa: CASSVVITSNTGELFF

cdr3_length: 13
v_call: TRBV6-1
clone_size: few
cdr3_aa: CASSGLNLHGYTF

cdr3_length: 13
v_call: TRBV27
clone_size: -
cdr3_aa: CASSLTGTGELFF

cdr3_length: 17
v_call: TRBV9
clone_size: once
cdr3_aa: CASSAGTSSTSTDTQYF

cdr3_length: 14
v_call: TRBV7-6
clone_size: -
cdr3_aa: CASSLAGRGYGQYF

cdr3_length: 15
v_call: TRBV5-4
clone_size: -
cdr3_aa: CASSFPGDNTGELFF

cdr3_length: 13
v_call: TRBV11-3
clone_size: -
cdr3_aa: CASSPDRGGEAFF

cdr3_length: 15
v_call: TRBV5-1
clone_size: -
cdr3_aa: CASSRDRVGTGELFF

cdr3_length: 17
v_call: TRBV4-1
clone_size: -
cdr3_aa: CASSQPLGQRNLSPLHF